A single sample is the source of the 10 T cell receptor beta chains below, sequenced in a study of cytotoxic CD8 clonotypes in ibrutinib-treated CLL. The repertoire was sequenced with immunoSEQ multiplex PCR; TCRdb's copy has only in-frame clones and lacks some. The data contain 20,000 to 25,000 clones, roughly 72% of them seen just once; the ten biggest clones take up about 28%. This material consisted of PBMCs, taken before ibrutinib treatment. The receptors here all came from a human donor with chronic lymphocytic leukemia.

The V gene is TRBV5-1, the J gene TRBJ2-3; D gene ambiguous. CDR3 length: 14 amino acids. V was trimmed by 1 base and J by 0 bases, leaving 6 bases between them. Germline lookup yields CDR1 SGHRS and CDR2 YFSETQ. The chain's CDR3 is CASSLTPSTDTQYF. In DNA form, the CDR3 reads TGCGCCAGCAGCTTGACACCAAGCACAGATACGCAGTATTTT.

The chain couples TRBV19 to TRBJ2-1, with 8 bases matching TRBD2. CDR1 and CDR2 from the germline V gene are LNHDA and SQIVND (reference sequence). V shed 4 bases, J shed 4 bases, and the junction held 9 bases outside the gene matches. This CDR3 is 16 amino acids long. CDR3 DNA: TGTGCCAGTAGTAATGTGGCGGGAGGTACTTACAATGAGCAGTTCTTC. Residues: CASSNVAGGTYNEQFF.

The V and J genes are TRBV18 and TRBJ1-3; D gene uncertain. The V gene's germline CDR1 is KGHSH and CDR2 LQKENI. CDR3 length: 18 amino acids. V was pared by 2 bases and J by 0 bases, with 17 bases between. For the CDR3, the DNA is TGTGCCAGCTCACCATCGTCGGGCAGCCCAGCCTCTGGAAACACCATATATTTT. The encoded protein is CASSPSSGSPASGNTIYF.

This clone was counted between two and nine times. The chain employs TRBV7-6 and TRBJ2-5; D is possibly TRBD1 (5 bases). This CDR3 spans 14 amino acids. In germline, CDR1 is SGHVS, CDR2 FNYEAQ. Trimming stripped 5 bases from V and 5 bases from J, with 15 bases between. CDR3 sequence: CASSKTAIWETQYF. Written as DNA, the CDR3 is TGTGCCAGCAGCAAGACAGCAATATGGGAGACCCAGTACTTC.

This chain connects TRBV9 to TRBJ2-2, with 7 nucleotides matching TRBD2. The CDR3 has 19 amino acids. Germline V lookup: CDR1 SGDLS, CDR2 YYNGEE. V gave up 0 bases and J gave up 0 bases; unmatched junction bases: 11. CDR3 DNA sequence: TGTGCCAGCAGCGTAGCCGGGGTTATAGCGGGCACGAACACCGGGGAGCTGTTTTTT. It codes for CASSVAGVIAGTNTGELFF.

The chain employs TRBV11-2 and TRBJ2-7; 9 bases match TRBD2. Unmatched junction bases numbered 8, after V lost 5 bases and J lost 0 bases. Germline lookup yields CDR1 SGHAT and CDR2 FQNNGV. The CDR3 has 16 residues. In DNA form, the CDR3 reads TGTGCCAGCAGCATTAGCGGGAGTCGTCCCTCCTACGAGCAGTACTTC. This gives the protein CASSISGSRPSYEQYF.

The J gene is TRBJ2-1, the V gene TRBV9, with TRBD2 matching over 9 bases. The CDR3 runs 15 residues. V shed 0 bases and J 8 bases; nucleotides not matched to a gene: 6. The germline CDR1 and CDR2 sequences are SGDLS and YYNGEE. As DNA, the CDR3 is TGTGCCAGCAGCGTAGACCTAGCGGGAAGCTATGAGCAGTTCTTC. Translating gives CASSVDLAGSYEQFF.

The genes are TRBV10-2 and TRBJ2-7, with 9 bases lining up with TRBD2. The germline gives CDR1 WSHSY, CDR2 SAAADI. The CDR3 covers 15 residues. V trimming: 6 bases; J trimming: 2 bases; junction bases outside the gene matches: 8. This CDR3 reads CASSLTSGPTYEQYF. CDR3 bases: TGCGCCAGCAGCCTGACTAGCGGACCCACCTACGAGCAGTACTTC.

The V gene is TRBV20-1, the J gene TRBJ1-1, with TRBD1 as a possible D gene (5 bases). The CDR3 is 11 residues long. Germline CDR1 and CDR2: DFQATT and SNEGSKA (reference sequence). V was pared by 8 bases and J by 1 base, with 8 bases between. CDR3 bases: TGCAGTCCTGGGACGAACACTGAAGCTTTCTTT. It is translated as CSPGTNTEAFF.

The chain couples TRBV9 to TRBJ1-2, with TRBD1 as a possible D gene (5 bases). The germline V gene encodes CDR1 SGDLS and CDR2 YYNGEE. Trimming stripped 7 bases from V and 2 bases from J, with 15 bases between. The CDR3 spans 14 residues. CDR3 amino acids: CASGMMGLNYGYTF. In nucleotides, the CDR3 is TGTGCCAGCGGAATGATGGGGCTGAACTATGGCTACACCTTC.